The 9 T cell receptor beta chains below come from one sample, sequenced in a study of T cells in Graves' hyperthyroidism and ophthalmopathy. TCR beta CDR3 regions were amplified from RNA transcripts. First-round RT-PCR with HTBI primers amplified the TCR CDR3 region. TCRdb redid the calling of the multiplex PCR reads with MiXCR, one entry per CDR3 protein. Among some 650,000 distinct CDR3 sequences listed, roughly 15% were seen once. Sequencing used blood. The receptor source for this set is a woman in her thirties or forties with Graves' ophthalmopathy.

The sample holds a few counts of this clonotype. CDR3 sequence: CASSLAQGVYNEQFF. The CDR3 DNA sequence: TGCGCCAGCAGCTTGGCTCAGGGGGTCTACAATGAGCAGTTCTTC. The V gene is TRBV5-1, the J gene TRBJ2-1, with 7 bases fitting TRBD1. The junction had 3 bases not matched to a gene; V was cut back by 0 bases and J by 3 bases. The CDR3 has 15 amino acids. From germline, CDR1 is SGHRS and CDR2 YFSETQ. Supplemented by reference TRBV5-1 and TRBJ2-1, the full variable domain reads KAGVTQTPRYLIKTRGQQVTLSCSPISGHRSVSWYQQTPGQGLQFLFEYFSETQRNKGNFPGRFSGRQFSNSRSEMNVSTLELGDSALYLCASSLAQGVYNEQFFGPGTRLTVL.

This clonotype was seen at least ten times. The chain joins TRBV13 to TRBJ1-1; D might be TRBD1 (5 bases). CDR3 size: 13 residues. The germline gives CDR1 PRHDT, CDR2 FYEKMQ (reference sequence). V was pared by 4 bases and J by 6 bases, with 12 bases between. Here the CDR3 reads CASSSYGGPEAFF. The CDR3, as DNA: TGTGCCAGCAGCTCTTACGGGGGACCTGAAGCTTTCTTT.

The CDR3 loop reads CASSLDSLSYNEQFF. The CDR3 DNA sequence: TGTGCCAGCAGCCTCGACAGTCTCTCCTACAATGAGCAGTTCTTC. This chain joins TRBV28 and TRBJ2-1; the D gene is possibly TRBD1 (5 bases). The germline V gene encodes CDR1 MDHEN and CDR2 SYDVKM. V lost 6 bases to trimming and J lost 0 bases, with 12 bases between them. The CDR3 is made up of 15 amino acids.

This clonotype was observed a handful of times. The rearrangement joins TRBV7-9 to TRBJ2-3; no definite D call. This CDR3 contains 14 residues. V was shortened by 1 base and J by 2 bases, with 7 bases between the two germline ends. The V gene's germline CDR1 is SEHNR and CDR2 FQNEAQ (reference sequence). CDR3 sequence: CASSLGFYTDTQYF. The CDR3 region has the DNA TGTGCCAGCAGCTTAGGGTTCTACACAGATACGCAGTATTTT. The full variable domain, with the rest looked up from reference TRBV7-9 and TRBJ2-3, is DTGVSQNPRHKITKRGQNVTFRCDPISEHNRLYWYRQTLGQGPEFLTYFQNEAQLEKSRLLSDRFSAERPKGSFSTLEIQRTEQGDSAMYLCASSLGFYTDTQYFGPGTRLTVL.

CDR3 nucleotides: TGTGCCAGCAGGAGGGGGGCGGCTGAGCAGTTCTTC. It translates to CASRRGAAEQFF. The chain has TRBV7-2 and TRBJ2-1; D may correspond to TRBD1 or TRBD2 (6 bases each). The CDR3 extends over 12 amino acids. Germline V lookup: CDR1 SGHTA, CDR2 FQGNSA. V lost 6 bases to trimming and J lost 9 bases, with 12 bases between them.

The chain uses TRBV6-1 and TRBJ2-7; D is possibly TRBD1 (6 bases). The CDR3 contains 15 residues. The germline CDR1 and CDR2 sequences are MNHNS and SASEGT. V gave up 10 bases and J gave up 3 bases, with 22 bases separating them. CDR3 coding DNA: TGTGCCACCACCGCTGGGGGCCCCACAAACTACGAGCAGTACTTC. Translated, it gives CATTAGGPTNYEQYF.

The CDR3 region is CASGRRATEAFF. CDR3 coding DNA: TGCGCCAGTGGGCGGCGAGCCACTGAAGCTTTCTTT. The V gene is TRBV10-2, the J gene TRBJ1-1; D ambiguous. CDR1 and CDR2 from the germline V gene are WSHSY and SAAADI. Trimming shortened V by 9 bases and J by 4 bases, and 12 bases separated the two germline ends. The CDR3 has 12 residues.

This clonotype showed up many times. This chain joins TRBV28 and TRBJ2-7; D may be TRBD1 or TRBD2 (7 bases each). Germline assignment: CDR1 MDHEN and CDR2 SYDVKM. The CDR3 totals 15 residues. V was clipped by 2 bases and J by 7 bases, with 18 bases between them. This CDR3 reads CASSLRLQGRGEQYF. DNA of the CDR3: TGTGCCAGCAGTTTACGGCTACAGGGGAGGGGGGAGCAGTACTTC.

This clonotype was seen repeatedly, ten times or more. In DNA, the CDR3 is TGCAGTGCTAGAACCCGGGACGAGAGTTCACCCCTCCACTTT. Translated: CSARTRDESSPLHF. V gene TRBV20-1 combines with J gene TRBJ1-6; D is perhaps TRBD1 (5 bases). CDR1 DFQATT and CDR2 SNEGSKA come from the germline V gene (reference sequence). This CDR3 contains 14 residues. Trimming left V 2 bases short and J 9 bases short, with 14 bases between.